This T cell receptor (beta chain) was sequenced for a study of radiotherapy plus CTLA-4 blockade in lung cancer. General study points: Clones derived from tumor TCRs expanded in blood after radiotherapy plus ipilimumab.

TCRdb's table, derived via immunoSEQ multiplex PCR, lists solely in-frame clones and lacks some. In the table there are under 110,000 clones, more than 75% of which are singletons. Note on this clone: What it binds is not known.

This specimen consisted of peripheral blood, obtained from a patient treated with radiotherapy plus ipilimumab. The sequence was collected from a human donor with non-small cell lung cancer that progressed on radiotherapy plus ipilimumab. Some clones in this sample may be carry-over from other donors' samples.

CDR3 nucleotide sequence: TGTGCCAGCAGTTACTTGCAGGGTGACACTGAAGCTTTCTTT. This codes for CASSYLQGDTEAFF. The chain couples TRBV6-6 to TRBJ1-1; a possible D gene is TRBD1 (5 bases). Germline loops: CDR1 MNHNY, CDR2 SVGAGI (reference sequence). V lost 1 base and J lost 3, with 9 bases in between. This CDR3 contains 14 residues.